This TCR beta chain was identified in a study of shared clonotypes between healthy human individuals. Overall study context: The plates for each donor numbered three CD4 naive, three CD4 memory, two CD8 naive and one CD8 memory. Findings and caveats of the study: Clonotypes shared by all four donors outscored non-shared clonotypes in generation probability.

DNA at around 200 ng, roughly 30,000 T cell genomes, went into sorted-subset replicate PCRs. The authors' processing: Junction-only sequences without quality scores were provided by ImmunoSEQ, so filtering was different. The method was immunoSEQ multiplex PCR; TCRdb's version includes in-frame clones alone and lacks a portion of them. From that table come the V and J calls and clone size; the DNA was used to work out D and trimming. The sample records approximately 530,000 clones, almost 97% being singletons. The trim removed 5 bases at V and 2 bases at J, leaving 7 bases unmatched. This CDR3 has 15 residues. Per germline, CDR1 LNHDA and CDR2 SQIVND (reference sequence). With regard to this clone: Its matching antigen is unknown.

This chain joins TRBV19 and TRBJ2-7; TRBD1 matches 9 bases. The TCR originated in a woman younger than 45 in good health. The specimen was naive CD4+ T cells sorted from blood. Regarding subset: CD45RA+ positively selected. This chain's CDR3 is CASSPGQGLTYEQYF. The DNA of the CDR3 is TGTGCCAGTAGTCCGGGACAGGGTTTGACCTACGAGCAGTACTTC. Variable domain in full (rest from reference TRBV19 and TRBJ2-7): DGGITQSPKYLFRKEGQNVTLSCEQNLNHDAMYWYRQDPGQGLRLIYYSQIVNDFQKGDIAEGYSVSREKKESFPLTVTSAQKNPTAFYLCASSPGQGLTYEQYFGPGTRLTVT.